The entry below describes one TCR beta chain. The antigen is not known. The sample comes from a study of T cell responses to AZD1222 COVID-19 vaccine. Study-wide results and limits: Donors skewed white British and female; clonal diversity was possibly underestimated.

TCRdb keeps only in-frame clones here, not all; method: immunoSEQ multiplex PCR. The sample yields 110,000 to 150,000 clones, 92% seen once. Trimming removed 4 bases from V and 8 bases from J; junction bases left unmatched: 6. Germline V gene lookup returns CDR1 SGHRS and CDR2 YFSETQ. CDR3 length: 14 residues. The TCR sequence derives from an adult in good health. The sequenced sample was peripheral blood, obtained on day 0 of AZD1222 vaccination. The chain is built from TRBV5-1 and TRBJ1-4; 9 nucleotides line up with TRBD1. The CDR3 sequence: CASSPDRGNEKLFF. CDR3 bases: TGCGCCAGCAGCCCGGACAGGGGTAACGAAAAACTGTTTTTT. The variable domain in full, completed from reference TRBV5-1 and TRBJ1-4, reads KAGVTQTPRYLIKTRGQQVTLSCSPISGHRSVSWYQQTPGQGLQFLFEYFSETQRNKGNFPGRFSGRQFSNSRSEMNVSTLELGDSALYLCASSPDRGNEKLFFGSGTQLSVL.